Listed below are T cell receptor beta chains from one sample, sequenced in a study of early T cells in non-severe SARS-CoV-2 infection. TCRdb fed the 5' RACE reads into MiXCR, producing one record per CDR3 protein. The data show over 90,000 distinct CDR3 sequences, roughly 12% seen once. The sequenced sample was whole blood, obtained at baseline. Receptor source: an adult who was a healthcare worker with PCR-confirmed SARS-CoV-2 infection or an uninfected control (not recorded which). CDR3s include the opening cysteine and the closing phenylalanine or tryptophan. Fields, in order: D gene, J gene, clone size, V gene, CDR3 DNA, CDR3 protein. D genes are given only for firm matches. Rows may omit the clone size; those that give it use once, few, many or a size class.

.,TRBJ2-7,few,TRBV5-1,TGCGCCAGCAGCCTGGGGAGAGACGGATACGAGCAGTACTTC,CASSLGRDGYEQYF
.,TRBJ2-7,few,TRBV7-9,TGTGCCAGCAGCCTGAAACAGGTGCCCTCCTACGAGCAGTACTTC,CASSLKQVPSYEQYF
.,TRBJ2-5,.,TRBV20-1,TGCAGTGCTAGGACAGCCCAAGAGACCCAGTACTTC,CSARTAQETQYF
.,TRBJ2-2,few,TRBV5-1,TGCGCCAGCAGCTCCGGGCCCCCGCTCGGGGAGCTGTTTTTT,CASSSGPPLGELFF
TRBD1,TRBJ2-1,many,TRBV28,TGTGCCAGCAGTCAGGACAGGGCAGACAATGAGCAGTTCTTC,CASSQDRADNEQFF
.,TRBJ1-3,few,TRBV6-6,TGTGCCAGCAGATCGGGTTCCTCTGGAAACACCATATATTTT,CASRSGSSGNTIYF
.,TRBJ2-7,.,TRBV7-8,TGTGCCAGCAGCTTAGAGAGGGCAAAGGGTGAGGAGCAGTACTTC,CASSLERAKGEEQYF
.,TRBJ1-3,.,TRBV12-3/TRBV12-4,TGTGCCAGCAGTTTCGAGGGCAAAATCTCTGGAAACACCATATATTTT,CASSFEGKISGNTIYF
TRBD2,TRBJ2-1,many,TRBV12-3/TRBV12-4,TGTGCCAGCGGACTCCTAGCGGGGGGATACAATGAGCAGTTCTTC,CASGLLAGGYNEQFF
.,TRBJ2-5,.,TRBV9,TGTGCCAACAGCCCCGCCGGACGGGGACAAGAGACCCAGTACTTC,CANSPAGRGQETQYF
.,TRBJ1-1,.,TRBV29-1,TGCAGCGTTGATGGGAAAACGAACACTGAAGCTTTCTTT,CSVDGKTNTEAFF
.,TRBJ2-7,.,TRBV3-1,TGTGCCAGCAGCCCTGGTGGGCAGCCGGGGGAGCAGTACTTC,CASSPGGQPGEQYF
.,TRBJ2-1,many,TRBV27,TGTGCCAGCAGTGATCGACCGAAGGGGAATGAGCAGTTCTTC,CASSDRPKGNEQFF
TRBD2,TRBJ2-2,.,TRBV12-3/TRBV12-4,TGTGCCAGCAGGACGACTAGCGGGGGATTAAACACCGGGGAGCTGTTTTTT,CASRTTSGGLNTGELFF
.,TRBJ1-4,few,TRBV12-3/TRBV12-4,TGTGCCAGCAGTCCCGGGCTTCCCGGAAGGAAAAAACTGTTTTTT,CASSPGLPGRKKLFF
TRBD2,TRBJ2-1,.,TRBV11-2,TGTGCCAGCAGCGTTACGGGACTAGTCGATGAGCAGTTCTTC,CASSVTGLVDEQFF
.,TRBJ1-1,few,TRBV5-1,TGCGCCAGCAGCTTTTACCTGAACACTGAAGCTTTCTTT,CASSFYLNTEAFF
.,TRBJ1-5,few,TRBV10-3,TGTGCCATCAGGTCGGACGGGGGCAATCAGCCCCAGCATTTT,CAIRSDGGNQPQHF
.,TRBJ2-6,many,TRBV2,TGTGCCAGCAGTGTAATGGGCAGCTCTGGGGCCAACGTCCTGACTTTC,CASSVMGSSGANVLTF
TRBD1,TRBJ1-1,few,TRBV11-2,TGTGCCAGCAGCCTCCAGGGGGCCAACACTGAAGCTTTCTTT,CASSLQGANTEAFF
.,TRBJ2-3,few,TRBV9,TGTGCCAGCAGCGCGGACGGACCTAGCACAGATACGCAGTATTTT,CASSADGPSTDTQYF
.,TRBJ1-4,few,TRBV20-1,TGCAGTGCGGACCCGCGGGACGTCGATGAAAAACTGTTTTTT,CSADPRDVDEKLFF
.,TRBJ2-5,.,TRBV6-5,TGTGCCAGCAGACCGCCGGGACGCCTCCAAGAGACCCAGTACTTC,CASRPPGRLQETQYF
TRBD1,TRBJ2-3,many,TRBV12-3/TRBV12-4,TGTGCCAGCAGATATGGGGACAGTCTCACAGATACGCAGTATTTT,CASRYGDSLTDTQYF
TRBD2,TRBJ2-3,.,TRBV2,TGTGCCAGCAGAGGGCTAGCGGGAGGTCCAGATACGCAGTATTTT,CASRGLAGGPDTQYF
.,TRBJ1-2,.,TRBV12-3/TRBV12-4,TGTGCCAGCGGGGGCCGGTACTATGGCTACACCTTC,CASGGRYYGYTF
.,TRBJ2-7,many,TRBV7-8,TGTGCCAGCAGCTCCCAAGGCAGGGCCAACGAGCAGTACTTC,CASSSQGRANEQYF
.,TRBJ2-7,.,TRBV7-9,TGTGCCAGCAGCTTTTCCGAGGGACGGCTAATGGTCTTC,CASSFSEGRLMVF
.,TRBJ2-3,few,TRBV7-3,TGTGCCAGCAGCCCACATGGGGGCCTCACAGATACGCAGTATTTT,CASSPHGGLTDTQYF
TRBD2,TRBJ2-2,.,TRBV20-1,TGCAGTGCCACGGGACTAGCGGCCGGGGAGCTGTTTTTT,CSATGLAAGELFF
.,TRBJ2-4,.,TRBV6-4,TGTGCCAGCAGTGACCAGACAGAAACTTACAAAAACATTCAGTACTTC,CASSDQTETYKNIQYF
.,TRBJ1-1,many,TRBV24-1,TGTGCCACCCGTCGCGGTGATGAAGCTTTCTTT,CATRRGDEAFF
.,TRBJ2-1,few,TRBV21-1,TGTGCCAGCAGCAAAGCCCCCAGAGATCGGCAGTTCTTC,CASSKAPRDRQFF
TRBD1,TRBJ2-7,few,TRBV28,TGTGCCAGCAGTGCCGGGACAGGGCTCTCCTACGAGCAGTACTTC,CASSAGTGLSYEQYF
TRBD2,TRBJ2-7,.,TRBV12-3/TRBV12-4,TGTGCCAGCAGTTTTGGCGGGGGGATTTACGAGCAGTACTTC,CASSFGGGIYEQYF
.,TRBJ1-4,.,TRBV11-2,TGTGCCAGCAGCTTAGAGGCAGGTTATAATGAAAAACTGTTTTTT,CASSLEAGYNEKLFF
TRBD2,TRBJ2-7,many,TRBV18,TGTGCCAGCTCACAAGCCTTTAGCGGGAGTAGGTACGAGCAGTACTTC,CASSQAFSGSRYEQYF
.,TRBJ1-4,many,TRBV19,TGTGCCAGTAGCAACGCGGGGGGCAGGGTTGAAAAACTGTTTTTT,CASSNAGGRVEKLFF
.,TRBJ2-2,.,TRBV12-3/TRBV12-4,TGTGCCAGCAGTTTCTCAGGGGAAGGTACTTCCGGGGAGCTGTTTTTT,CASSFSGEGTSGELFF
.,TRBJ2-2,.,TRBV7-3,TGTGCCAGCAGCCCAACTGTGACGGCCGGGGAGCTGTTTTTT,CASSPTVTAGELFF
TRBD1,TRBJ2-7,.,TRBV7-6,TGTGCCAGCAGCGCAACATTGAGACAGGGGTCCCTCGAGCAGTACTTC,CASSATLRQGSLEQYF
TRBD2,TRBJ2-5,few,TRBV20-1,TGCAGTGCTAGACCTATAGATCGGACTAGCGGGAGAAGGTGGAAAGAGACCCAGTACTTC,CSARPIDRTSGRRWKETQYF
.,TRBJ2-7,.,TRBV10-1,TGCGCCAGCAGTGAGTCGGGACGCCTCCGTCAGCCCCAGTACTTC,CASSESGRLRQPQYF
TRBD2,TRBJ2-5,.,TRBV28,TGTGCCTCCTACCGGGCTAGCGGGGTAGAGACCCAGTACTTC,CASYRASGVETQYF
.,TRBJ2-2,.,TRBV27,TGTGCCAGTACCTCCCAAGGGGCAAACACCGGGGAGCTGTTTTTT,CASTSQGANTGELFF
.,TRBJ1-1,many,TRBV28,TGTGCCAGCAGACTTTCGACAACTCGGAGGACTGAAGCTTTCTTT,CASRLSTTRRTEAFF
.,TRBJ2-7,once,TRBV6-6,TGTGCCAGCAGCCGCTCGACGGGGGAGCAGTACTTC,CASSRSTGEQYF
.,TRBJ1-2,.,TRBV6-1,TGTGCCAGCAGGGGCCTGAGCTATGGCTACACCTTC,CASRGLSYGYTF
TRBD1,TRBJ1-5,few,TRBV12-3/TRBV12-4,TGTGCCAGCAGTTTGGACAGGATCGATCAGCCCCAGCATTTT,CASSLDRIDQPQHF
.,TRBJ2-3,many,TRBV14,TGTGCCAGCAGCCAAGAAGATCGGGGGACAGCCCTAGATACGCAGTATTTT,CASSQEDRGTALDTQYF
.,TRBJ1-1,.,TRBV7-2,TGTGCCAGCAGCCCGAGAAGGGGGACCACTGAAGCTTTCTTT,CASSPRRGTTEAFF
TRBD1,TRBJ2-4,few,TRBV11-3,TGTGCCAGCAGCCACGGACAGGTACAACACTTC,CASSHGQVQHF
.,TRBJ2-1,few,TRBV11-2,TGTGCCAGCAGGGACGGAAATGAGCAGTTCTTC,CASRDGNEQFF
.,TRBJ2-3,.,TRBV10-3,TGTGCCATCAGGGGTGATCTAGTCGGCACAGATACGCAGTATTTT,CAIRGDLVGTDTQYF
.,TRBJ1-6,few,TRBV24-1,TGTGCCACCAGTACAGGGACCTCACCCCTCCACTTT,CATSTGTSPLHF